These T cell receptor beta chains were read from a single sample in a study of OX40 agonist ivuxolimab in advanced cancers. Here immunoSEQ multiplex PCR was the method, and the copy in TCRdb shows in-frame clones only, minus some. The sample contains tens of thousands of clones, 89% of which appear only once. The input for sequencing was CD4+ or CD8+ T cells sorted from blood, taken in a trial of the OX40 agonist ivuxolimab. All receptors derive from an adult with an advanced solid tumor such as melanoma, head and neck, liver or kidney cancer. CDR3s include the opening cysteine and the closing phenylalanine or tryptophan. The order of the fields is J gene, clone size, D gene, V gene, CDR3 protein, CDR3 DNA. D genes are given only for firm matches. Not every row has a clone size; where given, it reads once, few, many or a size class.

TRBJ1-3 few NA TRBV9 CASSVDGTRASGNTIYF TGTGCCAGCAGCGTAGACGGGACACGGGCGTCTGGAAACACCATATATTTT
TRBJ1-6 NA TRBD1 TRBV18 CASSPPRTGSNSPLHF TGTGCCAGCTCACCTCCCCGGACAGGGTCCAATTCACCCCTCCACTTT
TRBJ2-4 NA NA TRBV7-8 CASSLGYAASLAKNIQYF TGTGCCAGCAGCTTAGGTTATGCCGCTTCCTTAGCCAAAAACATTCAGTACTTC
TRBJ1-3 NA NA TRBV9 CASTPRGGISGNTIYF TGTGCCAGCACCCCCCGGGGGGGGATCTCTGGAAACACCATATATTTT
TRBJ1-4 NA NA TRBV5-1 CASSLFAGANEKLFF TGCGCCAGCAGCTTATTCGCGGGGGCTAATGAAAAACTGTTTTTT
TRBJ2-3 NA TRBD1 TRBV7-6 CASSLLGQFTDTQYF TGTGCCAGCAGCTTACTGGGACAGTTCACAGATACGCAGTATTTT
TRBJ1-1 NA NA TRBV18 CASSSDRNTEAFF TGTGCCAGCTCATCCGACAGGAACACTGAAGCTTTCTTT
TRBJ1-4 NA NA TRBV19 CATRGGEEKLFF TGTGCCACCCGGGGGGGAGAAGAAAAACTGTTTTTT
TRBJ1-1 NA NA TRBV19 CASSQIGGEMNTEAFF TGTGCCAGTAGCCAAATCGGGGGGGAGATGAACACTGAAGCTTTCTTT
TRBJ2-7 NA TRBD2 TRBV5-1 CASSLGGTSGSSEQYF TGCGCCAGCAGCTTGGGGGGGACTAGCGGGAGTAGCGAGCAGTACTTC
TRBJ2-1 NA NA TRBV6-5 CASSYGRGYNEQFF TGTGCCAGCAGTTACGGCCGGGGGTACAATGAGCAGTTCTTC
TRBJ1-3 NA NA TRBV11-3 CASSNQGSSGNTIYF TGTGCCAGCAGCAACCAGGGTAGCTCTGGAAACACCATATATTTT
TRBJ2-5 NA NA TRBV19 CASSMGGTGETQYF TGTGCCAGTAGTATGGGCGGAACTGGCGAGACCCAGTACTTC
TRBJ2-2 NA TRBD1 TRBV5-1 CASSHLGTGSPYTPPPNTGELFF TGCGCCAGCAGCCACCTGGGGACAGGGTCACCTTATACGCCCCCGCCGAACACCGGGGAGCTGTTTTTT
TRBJ2-7 NA NA TRBV27 CASTPRVGGVSHEQYF TGTGCCAGCACCCCCCGGGTAGGGGGGGTTTCGCACGAGCAGTACTTC
TRBJ2-3 NA NA TRBV10-1 CASSGSAMGVTQYF TGCGCCAGCAGTGGGTCCGCCATGGGTGTTACGCAGTATTTT
TRBJ2-5 few NA TRBV7-6 CASSLAQTQYF TGTGCCAGCAGCTTAGCGCAGACCCAGTACTTC
TRBJ1-1 NA TRBD1 TRBV11-3 CASSRQGNTEAFF TGTGCCAGCAGCCGACAGGGGAACACTGAAGCTTTCTTT
TRBJ2-1 NA NA TRBV21-1 CASSNKLAGTYNEQFF TGTGCCAGCAGCAATAAACTAGCGGGAACCTACAATGAGCAGTTCTTC
TRBJ1-5 NA NA TRBV2 CASSDSTAPHF TGTGCCAGCAGTGATAGTACCGCTCCGCATTTT
TRBJ2-1 NA NA TRBV30 CAWISRTGESYNEQFF TGTGCCTGGATCTCTCGAACAGGTGAATCCTACAATGAGCAGTTCTTC
TRBJ1-5 NA NA TRBV2 CASSEQGIREPQHF TGTGCCAGCAGTGAACAGGGCATCAGGGAGCCCCAGCATTTT
TRBJ2-5 few TRBD2 TRBV5-3 CARSSRETHETQYF TGTGCCAGAAGCTCGCGGGAGACCCATGAGACCCAGTACTTC
TRBJ2-3 NA NA TRBV19 CASSIKGWDTDTQYF TGTGCCAGTAGTATTAAGGGTTGGGACACAGATACGCAGTATTTT
TRBJ2-4 NA TRBD2 TRBV4-3 CASSQDRDYNIQYF TGCGCCAGCAGCCAAGATCGGGACTACAACATTCAGTACTTC
TRBJ2-7 NA TRBD2 TRBV7-9 CASSPRLAANSYEQYF TGTGCCAGCAGCCCCCGACTAGCGGCAAACTCCTACGAGCAGTACTTC
TRBJ2-7 NA NA TRBV19 CASSYPGHSYEQYF TGTGCCAGTAGCTACCCGGGACACAGCTACGAGCAGTACTTC
TRBJ2-1 once TRBD2 TRBV25-1 CASSAGLVGAYEQFF TGTGCCAGCAGTGCCGGACTAGTCGGGGCGTATGAGCAGTTCTTC
TRBJ2-3 NA NA TRBV9 CASSVRQVSTDTQYF TGTGCCAGCAGCGTCAGACAGGTTTCCACAGATACGCAGTATTTT
TRBJ2-5 NA NA TRBV7-2 CASSLESPAQYF TGTGCCAGCAGCTTAGAATCCCCGGCCCAGTACTTC
TRBJ1-5 once NA TRBV2 CASSASGGWRHF TGTGCCAGCAGCGCCTCGGGCGGCTGGAGGCATTTT
TRBJ1-4 NA NA TRBV10-3 CAISPDPEEKLFF TGTGCCATCAGTCCGGACCCGGAAGAAAAACTGTTTTTT
TRBJ2-1 NA TRBD1 TRBV9 CASSGTGLYEQFF TGTGCCAGCAGCGGGACAGGGTTGTATGAGCAGTTCTTC
TRBJ2-3 NA NA TRBV9 CASSPRAGEADTQYF TGTGCCAGCAGCCCCCGGGCAGGGGAGGCAGATACGCAGTATTTT
TRBJ2-1 NA NA TRBV11-3 CASSLAGTNYNEQFF TGTGCCAGCAGCTTAGCCGGGACAAACTACAATGAGCAGTTCTTC
TRBJ2-5 NA NA TRBV23-1 CASSQSLYRRVLQETQYF TGCGCCAGCAGTCAATCTCTATACAGGAGGGTTCTCCAAGAGACCCAGTACTTC
TRBJ1-5 NA NA TRBV6-1 CASSKDPRVQNSQPQHF TGTGCCAGCAGTAAAGACCCCAGGGTTCAGAACTCTCAGCCCCAGCATTTT
TRBJ2-6 NA NA TRBV6-5 CATGPPSSGANVLTF TGTGCCACAGGACCCCCTAGCTCTGGGGCCAACGTCCTGACTTTC
TRBJ2-7 NA NA TRBV7-2 CASSLMAGDEQYF TGTGCCAGCAGCTTAATGGCAGGGGACGAGCAGTACTTC
TRBJ2-7 NA NA TRBV30 CAWSGDPYEQYF TGTGCCTGGAGCGGGGACCCCTACGAGCAGTACTTC
TRBJ2-3 NA TRBD2 TRBV5-1 CASSLALAGGTDTQYF TGCGCCAGCAGCTTAGCACTAGCGGGAGGCACAGATACGCAGTATTTT
TRBJ2-2 NA TRBD1 TRBV19 CASSIVPLTGANTGELFF TGTGCCAGTAGTATAGTCCCACTAACAGGGGCGAACACCGGGGAGCTGTTTTTT
TRBJ1-4 NA NA TRBV10-3 CATKGSSEEKLFF TGTGCCACCAAAGGGTCCTCCGAGGAAAAACTGTTTTTT
TRBJ2-1 once NA TRBV27 CTARTTYNEQFF TGTACGGCGCGGACCACCTACAATGAGCAGTTCTTC
TRBJ2-2 NA NA TRBV7-9 CASSQPGQNTGELFF TGTGCCAGCAGCCAGCCGGGGCAAAACACCGGGGAGCTGTTTTTT
TRBJ2-7 NA NA TRBV5-1 CASNEGVSYEQYF TGCGCCAGCAATGAGGGGGTCTCCTACGAGCAGTACTTC
TRBJ1-2 NA TRBD1 TRBV30 CAWSVPGTANYGYTF TGTGCCTGGAGTGTCCCAGGGACAGCTAACTATGGCTACACCTTC
TRBJ2-1 NA TRBD2 TRBV19 CASRRTSGSYNEQFF TGTGCCAGTAGGCGGACTAGCGGGAGTTACAATGAGCAGTTCTTC
TRBJ2-2 NA TRBD1 TRBV4-1 CASSRGTGNTGELFF TGCGCCAGCAGCCGAGGGACAGGGAACACCGGGGAGCTGTTTTTT
TRBJ2-2 NA TRBD2 TRBV7-9 CASSGLASGRAGRTGELFF TGTGCCAGCAGCGGACTTGCTAGCGGGAGGGCCGGTAGGACCGGGGAGCTGTTTTTT
TRBJ2-7 NA NA TRBV5-5 CASSLNMYEQYF TGTGCCAGCAGCTTGAATATGTACGAGCAGTACTTC
TRBJ2-1 NA NA TRBV7-8 CASSLALTGLDEQFF TGTGCCAGCAGCTTAGCGCTTACAGGGCTAGATGAGCAGTTCTTC
TRBJ2-7 NA NA TRBV2 CASSRDRDEGSEQYF TGTGCCAGCAGTCGAGACCGGGACGAGGGGTCCGAGCAGTACTTC
TRBJ2-2 NA TRBD1 TRBV19 CASSNRGLGTGELFF TGTGCCAGTAGTAACAGGGGGCTGGGCACCGGGGAGCTGTTTTTT